These 19 T cell receptor beta chains share one sample of origin, sequenced in a study of chronic HIV infection and antiretroviral therapy. TCRdb reanalysed the 5' RACE reads using MiXCR and keeps one entry per CDR3 protein. The sample has fewer than 40,000 distinct CDR3 sequences, about 9.7% seen once. Specimen: peripheral blood. The receptors were gathered from an adult who had HIV and had not received antiretroviral therapy, or was an uninfected healthy control (not recorded which).

V gene TRBV29-1 combines with J gene TRBJ2-7, with D perhaps given as TRBD1 or TRBD2 (5 bases each). Germline V gene data show CDR1 as SQVTM and CDR2 as ANQGSEA. This CDR3 has 13 amino acids. V lost 1 base, J lost 3 bases, and 10 bases lay in between. CDR3 bases: TGCAGCGTTGAAGGGGGGAGAAGCTACGAGCAGTACTTC. Translating it yields CSVEGGRSYEQYF.

The rearrangement joins TRBV6-5 to TRBJ1-6; perhaps TRBD1 as D (6 bases). CDR3 length: 12 residues. Germline CDR1 MNHEY, CDR2 SVGAGI. Trimming removed 7 bases from V and 9 bases from J, with 10 bases in between. CDR3 sequence reads: CASKEGGSPLHF. In nucleotides, the CDR3 is TGTGCCAGCAAGGAAGGGGGTTCACCCCTCCACTTT.

This clonotype was seen repeatedly, ten times or more. The V gene is TRBV29-1, the J gene TRBJ2-5, with a possible D match to TRBD1 (6 bases). The length of the CDR3 is 13 residues. CDR1 and CDR2 from the germline V gene are SQVTM and ANQGSEA. V lost 5 bases and J lost 2, with 12 bases in between. The CDR3 reads CSVTGSGQETQYF. In nucleotides, the CDR3 is TGCAGCGTTACAGGGTCGGGGCAAGAGACCCAGTACTTC.

Only a few counts were recorded for this clonotype. This sequence joins TRBV14 and TRBJ2-1, with 9 bases identical to TRBD2. In germline, CDR1 is SGHDN, CDR2 FVKESK. V lost 4 bases and J lost 7; bases outside the gene matches: 2. This CDR3 is built from 13 residues. The CDR3 region has the DNA TGTGCCAGCAGCCGGGGACTAGCAAATGAGCAGTTCTTC. As protein: CASSRGLANEQFF.

This clonotype showed up many times. This rearrangement joins TRBV7-8 to TRBJ2-7, with TRBD1 identical over 10 bases. The CDR3 spans 15 residues. CDR1 and CDR2 from the germline V gene are SGHVS and FQNEAQ. Trimming at V came to 6 bases and at J to 3 bases, leaving 8 bases not matched to a gene. The CDR3 sequence is CASRNDRGPHYEQYF. CDR3 in DNA: TGTGCCAGCAGGAATGACAGGGGGCCCCACTACGAGCAGTACTTC.

V and J are TRBV4-1 and TRBJ2-7; the D gene is possibly TRBD2 (6 bases). From germline, CDR1 is MGHRA and CDR2 YSYEKL. The CDR3 has 17 amino acids. V lost 0 bases and J lost 7, with 22 bases in between. CDR3 nucleotides: TGCGCCAGCAGCCAAGAACCCTCGGGCCCTAGCGTTGGGGAGCAGTACTTC. Translating gives CASSQEPSGPSVGEQYF.

The chain joins TRBV2 to TRBJ2-1, with D unclear. From germline, CDR1 is SNHLY and CDR2 FYNNEI. Trimming took off 7 bases at V and 6 bases at J, with 16 bases between the two ends. The CDR3 contains 14 residues. CDR3 sequence (DNA): TGTGCCAGCATCACCTTACGACACGGCAATGAGCAGTTCTTC. Its protein is CASITLRHGNEQFF.

This clonotype showed up many times. The chain carries TRBV20-1 and TRBJ1-1; D remains ambiguous. The germline V gene encodes CDR1 DFQATT and CDR2 SNEGSKA (reference sequence). There are 12 residues in the CDR3. V lost 1 base and J lost 1, with 4 bases in between. Here the CDR3 reads CSARGGNTEAFF. The CDR3 nucleotides read TGCAGTGCTAGAGGGGGGAACACTGAAGCTTTCTTT.

This clonotype was picked up many times. The J gene is TRBJ1-2, the V gene TRBV30; possible D gene TRBD1, 5 bases. Trimming took 0 bases from V and 6 from J, leaving 14 bases between them. Germline V lookup: CDR1 GTSNPN, CDR2 SVGIG (reference sequence). The CDR3 extends over 14 amino acids. This CDR3 reads CAWSVLGPGDGYTF. The DNA for the CDR3 is TGTGCCTGGAGTGTACTTGGGCCGGGGGATGGCTACACCTTC.

This clonotype was observed many times. This sequence joins TRBV6-6 and TRBJ2-7; 8 bases match TRBD1. This CDR3 has 17 amino acids. Per the germline V gene, CDR1 is MNHNY and CDR2 is SVGAGI (reference sequence). The junction had 9 bases not matched to a gene; V was cut back by 2 bases and J by 0 bases. The CDR3 bases are TGTGCCAGCAGTTACAGCCCCAGGGGGCGGACCTCCTACGAGCAGTACTTC. This sequence encodes CASSYSPRGRTSYEQYF.

This clonotype was detected a few times. The rearrangement links TRBV10-3 to TRBJ1-3; a possible D gene is TRBD1 (6 bases). Between the trimmed V and J ends, which lost 6 bases and 1 base, there was a span of 13 bases. This CDR3 spans 15 amino acids. Germline V lookup: CDR1 ENHRY, CDR2 SYGVKD. CDR3 in amino acids: CAIRSTGRSGNTIYF. The CDR3 coding sequence is TGTGCCATCAGGTCGACAGGCCGATCTGGAAACACCATATATTTT.

This sequence joins TRBV29-1 and TRBJ1-1; D is uncertain. The germline V and J ends were trimmed by 4 bases and 2 bases, with 5 bases remaining between them. The CDR3 loop spans 11 amino acids. Germline lookup yields CDR1 SQVTM and CDR2 ANQGSEA. CDR3 DNA sequence: TGCAGCGTTGCCTCTAACACTGAAGCTTTCTTT. Residues: CSVASNTEAFF.

This clonotype was seen many times. The chain recombines TRBV11-2 with TRBJ1-4, with 7 bases identical to TRBD1. V shed 2 bases and J 5 bases; nucleotides not matched to a gene: 5. The CDR3 is 15 amino acids. CDR1 is SGHAT, CDR2 FQNNGV, per germline. CDR3 sequence (DNA): TGTGCCAGCAGCTTAAGGACAGGAAGAAATGAAAAACTGTTTTTT. Protein product: CASSLRTGRNEKLFF.

This clonotype was seen a handful of times. The chain links TRBV28 to TRBJ1-6, with a possible D match to TRBD1 (6 bases). In germline, CDR1 is MDHEN, CDR2 SYDVKM. Trimming left V 9 bases short and J 6 bases short, with 21 bases between. The CDR3 runs 16 residues. Written as DNA, the CDR3 is TGTGCCAGTCACAGACGGCAGGGGAACTTTAATTCACCCCTCCACTTT. Translating it yields CASHRRQGNFNSPLHF.

In this sample, this clonotype is medium-sized. V is TRBV12-3 or TRBV12-4 and J is TRBJ2-5; TRBD1 aligns across 10 bases. The CDR3 extends over 17 amino acids. J was trimmed by 2 bases and V by 2 bases; bases with no gene match: 8. The CDR3 loop reads CASSLPGTGATQETQYF. In DNA form, the CDR3 reads TGTGCCAGCAGTTTACCGGGGACAGGGGCCACGCAAGAGACCCAGTACTTC.

This sequence joins TRBV29-1 and TRBJ1-3, with 7 bases matching TRBD1. This CDR3 comprises 12 residues. After removal of 4 bases from V and 8 bases from J, the junction contained 5 bases not matched to a gene. Germline V gene lookup returns CDR1 SQVTM and CDR2 ANQGSEA. CDR3 bases: TGCAGCGTTGGAGGGGGCTCGGACACCATATATTTT. It translates to CSVGGGSDTIYF. The full variable domain, with the rest looked up from reference TRBV29-1 and TRBJ1-3, is SAVISQKPSRDICQRGTSLTIQCQVDSQVTMMFWYRQQPGQSLTLIATANQGSEATYESGFVIDKFPISRPNLTFSTLTVSNMSPEDSSIYLCSVGGGSDTIYFGEGSWLTVV.

Only a few counts were recorded for this clonotype. J is TRBJ1-6 and V is TRBV7-2; 8 bases are shared with TRBD1. The V segment lost 5 bases and the J segment 9 bases; nucleotides outside the gene matches: 9. The CDR3 contains 15 residues. Germline loops: CDR1 SGHTA, CDR2 FQGNSA. The CDR3 DNA reads as TGTGCCAGCAGCCGGAGTGGGGACAGGACTTCACCCCTCCACTTT. Translation: CASSRSGDRTSPLHF.

Ten or more counts support this clonotype. This CDR3 reads CASSPRGAGSHEQYF. In nucleotides, the CDR3 is TGTGCCAGCAGCCCCCGGGGAGCGGGGTCCCACGAGCAGTACTTC. The rearrangement links TRBV7-3 to TRBJ2-7, with 7 bases matching TRBD2. V shed 5 bases and J 5 bases; nucleotides not matched to a gene: 12. Germline assignment: CDR1 SGHTA and CDR2 FQGTGA. The CDR3 is 15 amino acids.

The chain recombines TRBV6-4 with TRBJ2-4; D is perhaps TRBD2 (5 bases). CDR3 length: 13 amino acids. The germline V and J ends were trimmed by 5 bases and 0 bases, with 5 bases remaining between them. The V gene's germline CDR1 is MRHNA and CDR2 SNTAGT. In DNA form, the CDR3 reads TGTGCCAGCAGTCGGGAAGCCAAAAACATTCAGTACTTC. Its protein product is CASSREAKNIQYF.